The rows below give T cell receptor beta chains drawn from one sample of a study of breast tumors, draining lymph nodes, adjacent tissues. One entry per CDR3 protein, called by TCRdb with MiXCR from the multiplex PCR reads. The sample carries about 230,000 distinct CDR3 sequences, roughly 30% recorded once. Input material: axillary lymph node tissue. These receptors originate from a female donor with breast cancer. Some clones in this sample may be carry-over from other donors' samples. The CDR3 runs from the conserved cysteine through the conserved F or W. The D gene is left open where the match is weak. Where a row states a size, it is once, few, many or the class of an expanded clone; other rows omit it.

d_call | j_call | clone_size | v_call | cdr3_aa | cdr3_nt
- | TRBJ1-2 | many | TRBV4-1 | CASSQVGVGGYTF | TGCGCCAGCAGCCAAGTCGGGGTAGGAGGCTACACCTTC
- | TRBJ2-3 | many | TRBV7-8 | CASSLVRFGSLTDTQYF | TGTGCCAGCAGCTTAGTAAGATTCGGGAGTTTGACAGATACGCAGTATTTT
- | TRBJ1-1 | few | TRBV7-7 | CASSLGQGSTEAFF | TGTGCTAGCAGCTTAGGCCAGGGGTCCACTGAAGCTTTCTTT
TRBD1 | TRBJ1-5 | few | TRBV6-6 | CASSHPGGDNQPQHF | TGTGCCAGCAGTCACCCAGGGGGGGACAATCAGCCCCAGCATTTT
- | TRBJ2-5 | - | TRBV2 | CASSYTDFPPF | TGTGCCAGCAGTTACACCGATTTTCCCCCCTTC
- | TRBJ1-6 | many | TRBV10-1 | CASKDSDNSPLHF | TGCGCCAGCAAAGACAGCGATAATTCACCCCTCCACTTT
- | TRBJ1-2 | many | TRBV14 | CASSQVSKGTGYTF | TGTGCCAGCAGCCAAGTTTCGAAGGGAACTGGCTACACCTTC
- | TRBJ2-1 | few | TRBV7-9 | CASSLGTFNEQFF | TGTGCCAGCAGCCTTGGGACTTTCAATGAGCAGTTCTTC
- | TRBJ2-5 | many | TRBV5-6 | CASGKLQTQYF | TGTGCCAGCGGGAAGCTCCAGACCCAGTACTTC
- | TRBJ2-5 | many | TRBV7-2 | CASSLLGYQETQYF | TGTGCCAGCAGCTTACTGGGATACCAAGAGACCCAGTACTTC
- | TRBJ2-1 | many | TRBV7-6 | CASSSQYNEQFF | TGTGCCAGCAGCTCCCAATACAATGAGCAGTTCTTC
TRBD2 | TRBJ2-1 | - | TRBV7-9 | CASSLLAGGPNNEQFF | TGTGCCAGCAGCCTACTAGCGGGAGGGCCCAACAATGAGCAGTTCTTC
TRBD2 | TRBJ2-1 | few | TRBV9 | CASSESGISYNEPFF | TGTGCCAGCAGTGAAAGCGGGATCTCCTACAATGAGCCGTTCTTC
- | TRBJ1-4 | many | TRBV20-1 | CSASQGSNEKLFF | TGCAGTGCTTCTCAGGGGTCTAATGAAAAACTGTTTTTT
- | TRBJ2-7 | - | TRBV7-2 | CASSLSRPGSSSYEQYF | TGTGCCAGCAGCTTAAGTCGACCGGGATCGAGCTCCTACGAGCAGTACTTC
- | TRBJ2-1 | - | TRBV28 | CASTRPLSSYNEQFF | TGTGCCAGCACCCGACCCTTAAGCTCCTACAATGAGCAGTTCTTC
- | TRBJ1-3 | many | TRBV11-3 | CASSRGSHSGNTIYF | TGTGCCAGCAGTCGGGGATCGCACTCTGGAAACACCATATATTTT
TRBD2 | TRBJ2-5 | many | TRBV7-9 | CTSSLDLAGVETQYF | TGTACCAGCAGCTTAGATCTAGCGGGAGTAGAGACCCAGTACTTC
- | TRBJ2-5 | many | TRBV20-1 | CSARVFGQETQYF | TGCAGTGCTAGGGTCTTCGGGCAAGAGACCCAGTACTTC
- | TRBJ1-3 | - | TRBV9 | CASSVSKGNTIYF | TGTGCCAGCAGCGTGTCAAAGGGAAACACCATATATTTT
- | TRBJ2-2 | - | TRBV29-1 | CSVAPVGANTGELFF | TGCAGCGTAGCTCCGGTCGGGGCGAACACCGGGGAGCTGTTTTTT
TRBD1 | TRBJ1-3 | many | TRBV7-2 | CASSIPTGQNTIYF | TGTGCCAGCAGCATACCGACAGGGCAAAACACCATATATTTT
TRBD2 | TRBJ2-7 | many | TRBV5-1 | CASSLVEGVQREAYEQYF | TGCGCCAGCAGCTTGGTGGAAGGGGTCCAGCGGGAGGCCTACGAGCAGTACTTC
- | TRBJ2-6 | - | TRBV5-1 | CASSRGGANVLTF | TGCGCCAGCAGTCGCGGGGGGGCCAACGTCCTGACTTTC
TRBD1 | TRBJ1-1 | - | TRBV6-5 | CASSYIVGQGYTEAFF | TGTGCCAGCAGTTACATCGTGGGACAGGGGTACACTGAAGCTTTCTTT
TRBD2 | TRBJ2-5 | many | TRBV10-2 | CASSDRLAVQETQYF | TGCGCCAGCAGTGACCGCCTAGCGGTACAAGAGACCCAGTACTTC
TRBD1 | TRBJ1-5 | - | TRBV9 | CASSGRTGGKQPQHF | TGTGCCAGCAGCGGCCGGACAGGGGGGAAACAGCCCCAGCATTTT
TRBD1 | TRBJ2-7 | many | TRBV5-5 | CASSGSGQGDLEQYF | TGTGCCAGCAGCGGATCGGGACAGGGGGACCTCGAGCAGTACTTC
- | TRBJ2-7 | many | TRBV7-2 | CASSLSRSPYEQYF | TGTGCCAGCAGCTTGAGTAGAAGTCCTTACGAGCAGTACTTC
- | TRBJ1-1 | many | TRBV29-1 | CSVAQGGGNTEAFF | TGCAGCGTGGCCCAAGGAGGCGGGAACACTGAAGCTTTCTTT
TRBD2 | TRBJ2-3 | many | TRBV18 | CASSPGLAFTDTQYF | TGTGCCAGCTCACCTGGACTAGCGTTCACAGATACGCAGTATTTT
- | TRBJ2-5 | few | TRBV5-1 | CASSRRTSQDTQYF | TGCGCCAGCAGCCGACGGACGTCACAAGACACCCAGTACTTC
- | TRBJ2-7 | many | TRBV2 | CASNRQQYHEQYF | TGTGCCAGCAACAGACAGCAGTACCACGAGCAGTACTTC
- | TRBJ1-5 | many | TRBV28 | CASSRTFDQPQHF | TGTGCCAGCTCCCGAACGTTTGATCAGCCCCAGCATTTT
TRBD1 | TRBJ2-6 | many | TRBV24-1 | CATSERTGGQVGANVLTF | TGTGCCACCAGTGAAAGGACAGGGGGGCAGGTTGGGGCCAACGTCCTGACTTTC
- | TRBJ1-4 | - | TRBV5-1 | CASTFGPGGVTNEKLFF | TGCGCCAGCACCTTTGGTCCGGGCGGAGTAACTAATGAAAAACTGTTTTTT
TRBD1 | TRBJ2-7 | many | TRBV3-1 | CASSQDGTGREQYF | TGTGCCAGCAGCCAAGACGGGACAGGGAGAGAGCAGTACTTC
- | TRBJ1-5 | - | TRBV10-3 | CAISPGLALYNQPQHF | TGTGCCATCAGCCCGGGACTAGCGCTCTACAATCAGCCCCAGCATTTT
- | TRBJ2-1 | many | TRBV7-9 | CASSLDTARLGNEQFF | TGTGCCAGCAGCTTAGACACCGCTAGGCTTGGCAATGAGCAGTTCTTC
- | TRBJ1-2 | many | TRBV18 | CASSHGQGYGYTF | TGTGCCAGCTCCCACGGTCAGGGCTATGGCTACACCTTC
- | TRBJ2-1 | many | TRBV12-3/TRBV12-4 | CASRRGEERLNEQFF | TGTGCCAGCAGACGAGGGGAGGAGCGACTCAATGAGCAGTTCTTC